This TCR beta chain originates from a study of shared clonotypes between healthy human individuals. CDR3 length equals 14 residues. V dropped 5 bases and J dropped 2 bases, with 10 bases sitting between them. CDR1 and CDR2 from the germline V gene are SGHTA and FQGNSA. Using immunoSEQ multiplex PCR, the repertoire was profiled, and TCRdb retains in-frame clones only, with some absent. The sample has 200,000 to 250,000 clones, 50% to 80% seen once; the top ten hold 11%. The sample taken for sequencing was memory CD4+ T cells sorted from blood. Sample subset: CD45RA-negative fraction. The TCR originated in a man aged 25 to 40 in good health. The rearrangement uses TRBV7-2 and TRBJ2-4; D not resolved. As DNA, the CDR3 is TGTGCCAGCAGCCGCGACATATCCAAAAACATTCAGTACTTC. It specifies CASSRDISKNIQYF.